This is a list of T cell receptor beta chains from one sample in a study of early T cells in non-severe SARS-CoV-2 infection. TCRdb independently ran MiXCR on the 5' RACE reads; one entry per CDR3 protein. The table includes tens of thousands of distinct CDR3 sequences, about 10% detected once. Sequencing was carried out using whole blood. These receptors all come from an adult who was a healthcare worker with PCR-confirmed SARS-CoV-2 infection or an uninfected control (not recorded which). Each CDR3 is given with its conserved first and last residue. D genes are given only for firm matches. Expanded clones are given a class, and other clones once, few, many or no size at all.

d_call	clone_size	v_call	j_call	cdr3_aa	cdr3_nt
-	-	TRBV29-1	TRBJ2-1	CSGLHNEQFF	TGCAGCGGACTTCACAATGAGCAGTTCTTC
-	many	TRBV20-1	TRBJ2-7	CSAQGDSYEQYF	TGCAGTGCTCAGGGCGACTCCTACGAGCAGTACTTC
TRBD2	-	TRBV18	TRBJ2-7	CASSLAGRGTYEQYF	TGTGCCAGCTCACTAGCCGGGCGGGGGACCTACGAGCAGTACTTC
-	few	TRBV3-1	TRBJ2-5	CASSQDTIQTQYF	TGTGCCAGCAGCCAAGATACAATACAGACCCAGTACTTC
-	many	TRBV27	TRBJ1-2	CASSSSDSRKGYTF	TGTGCCAGCAGTTCCTCCGACAGTAGAAAGGGCTACACCTTC
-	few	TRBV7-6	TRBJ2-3	CASSGSAGDTQYF	TGTGCCAGCAGCGGCTCTGCAGGGGATACGCAGTATTTT
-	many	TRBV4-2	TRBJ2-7	CASSQGGQSSYEQYF	TGTGCCAGCAGCCAAGGAGGACAGAGCTCCTACGAGCAGTACTTC
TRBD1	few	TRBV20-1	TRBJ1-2	CSARDIRTGGVLGYTF	TGCAGTGCTAGAGATATACGGACAGGGGGCGTATTGGGCTACACCTTC
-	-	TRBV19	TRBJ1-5	CASSINSDNQPQHF	TGTGCCAGTAGTATAAACTCTGACAATCAGCCCCAGCATTTT
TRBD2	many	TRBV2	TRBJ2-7	CASTRWGGLDLYEQYF	TGTGCCAGCACCCGATGGGGGGGACTAGACCTCTACGAGCAGTACTTC
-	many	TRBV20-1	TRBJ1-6	CSAPGRGFHSPLHF	TGCAGTGCCCCTGGGAGGGGCTTCCATTCACCCCTCCACTTT
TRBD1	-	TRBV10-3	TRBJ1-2	CAISGALTGSDGYTF	TGTGCCATCAGTGGCGCTTTGACAGGGAGCGATGGCTACACCTTC
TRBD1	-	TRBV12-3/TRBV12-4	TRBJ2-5	CASSQTGEATQYF	TGTGCCAGCAGCCAGACAGGGGAGGCGACCCAGTACTTC
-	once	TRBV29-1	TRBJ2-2	CSVAKGTGELFF	TGCAGCGTTGCGAAAGGAACCGGGGAGCTGTTTTTT
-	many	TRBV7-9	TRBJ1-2	CASSRDGGSNYGYTF	TGTGCCAGCAGCCGGGACGGGGGATCTAACTATGGCTACACCTTC
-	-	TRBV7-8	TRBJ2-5	CASSLARVETQYF	TGTGCCAGCAGCTTAGCGCGAGTGGAGACCCAGTACTTC
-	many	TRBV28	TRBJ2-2	CASSLLEAGTGELFF	TGTGCCAGCAGTTTACTTGAGGCCGGCACCGGGGAGCTGTTTTTT
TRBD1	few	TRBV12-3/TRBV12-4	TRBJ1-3	CASSLVQGFSGNTIYF	TGTGCCAGCAGTTTAGTACAGGGGTTCTCTGGAAACACCATATATTTT
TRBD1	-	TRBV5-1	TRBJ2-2	CASSVETGSTGELFF	TGCGCCAGCAGCGTGGAGACAGGGTCTACCGGGGAGCTGTTTTTT
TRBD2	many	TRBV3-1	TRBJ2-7	CASSRASGYEQYF	TGTGCCAGCAGCCGGGCTAGCGGTTACGAGCAGTACTTC
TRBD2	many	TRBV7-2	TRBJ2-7	CASSPGLALKYEQYF	TGTGCCAGCAGCCCGGGACTAGCCCTCAAATACGAGCAGTACTTC
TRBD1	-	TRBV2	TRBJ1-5	CASRRTGLSNQPQHF	TGTGCCAGCAGAAGGACAGGCCTTAGCAATCAGCCCCAGCATTTT
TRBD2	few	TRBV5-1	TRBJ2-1	CASSLIAGDGDEQFF	TGCGCCAGCAGCTTAATAGCGGGAGATGGAGATGAGCAGTTCTTC